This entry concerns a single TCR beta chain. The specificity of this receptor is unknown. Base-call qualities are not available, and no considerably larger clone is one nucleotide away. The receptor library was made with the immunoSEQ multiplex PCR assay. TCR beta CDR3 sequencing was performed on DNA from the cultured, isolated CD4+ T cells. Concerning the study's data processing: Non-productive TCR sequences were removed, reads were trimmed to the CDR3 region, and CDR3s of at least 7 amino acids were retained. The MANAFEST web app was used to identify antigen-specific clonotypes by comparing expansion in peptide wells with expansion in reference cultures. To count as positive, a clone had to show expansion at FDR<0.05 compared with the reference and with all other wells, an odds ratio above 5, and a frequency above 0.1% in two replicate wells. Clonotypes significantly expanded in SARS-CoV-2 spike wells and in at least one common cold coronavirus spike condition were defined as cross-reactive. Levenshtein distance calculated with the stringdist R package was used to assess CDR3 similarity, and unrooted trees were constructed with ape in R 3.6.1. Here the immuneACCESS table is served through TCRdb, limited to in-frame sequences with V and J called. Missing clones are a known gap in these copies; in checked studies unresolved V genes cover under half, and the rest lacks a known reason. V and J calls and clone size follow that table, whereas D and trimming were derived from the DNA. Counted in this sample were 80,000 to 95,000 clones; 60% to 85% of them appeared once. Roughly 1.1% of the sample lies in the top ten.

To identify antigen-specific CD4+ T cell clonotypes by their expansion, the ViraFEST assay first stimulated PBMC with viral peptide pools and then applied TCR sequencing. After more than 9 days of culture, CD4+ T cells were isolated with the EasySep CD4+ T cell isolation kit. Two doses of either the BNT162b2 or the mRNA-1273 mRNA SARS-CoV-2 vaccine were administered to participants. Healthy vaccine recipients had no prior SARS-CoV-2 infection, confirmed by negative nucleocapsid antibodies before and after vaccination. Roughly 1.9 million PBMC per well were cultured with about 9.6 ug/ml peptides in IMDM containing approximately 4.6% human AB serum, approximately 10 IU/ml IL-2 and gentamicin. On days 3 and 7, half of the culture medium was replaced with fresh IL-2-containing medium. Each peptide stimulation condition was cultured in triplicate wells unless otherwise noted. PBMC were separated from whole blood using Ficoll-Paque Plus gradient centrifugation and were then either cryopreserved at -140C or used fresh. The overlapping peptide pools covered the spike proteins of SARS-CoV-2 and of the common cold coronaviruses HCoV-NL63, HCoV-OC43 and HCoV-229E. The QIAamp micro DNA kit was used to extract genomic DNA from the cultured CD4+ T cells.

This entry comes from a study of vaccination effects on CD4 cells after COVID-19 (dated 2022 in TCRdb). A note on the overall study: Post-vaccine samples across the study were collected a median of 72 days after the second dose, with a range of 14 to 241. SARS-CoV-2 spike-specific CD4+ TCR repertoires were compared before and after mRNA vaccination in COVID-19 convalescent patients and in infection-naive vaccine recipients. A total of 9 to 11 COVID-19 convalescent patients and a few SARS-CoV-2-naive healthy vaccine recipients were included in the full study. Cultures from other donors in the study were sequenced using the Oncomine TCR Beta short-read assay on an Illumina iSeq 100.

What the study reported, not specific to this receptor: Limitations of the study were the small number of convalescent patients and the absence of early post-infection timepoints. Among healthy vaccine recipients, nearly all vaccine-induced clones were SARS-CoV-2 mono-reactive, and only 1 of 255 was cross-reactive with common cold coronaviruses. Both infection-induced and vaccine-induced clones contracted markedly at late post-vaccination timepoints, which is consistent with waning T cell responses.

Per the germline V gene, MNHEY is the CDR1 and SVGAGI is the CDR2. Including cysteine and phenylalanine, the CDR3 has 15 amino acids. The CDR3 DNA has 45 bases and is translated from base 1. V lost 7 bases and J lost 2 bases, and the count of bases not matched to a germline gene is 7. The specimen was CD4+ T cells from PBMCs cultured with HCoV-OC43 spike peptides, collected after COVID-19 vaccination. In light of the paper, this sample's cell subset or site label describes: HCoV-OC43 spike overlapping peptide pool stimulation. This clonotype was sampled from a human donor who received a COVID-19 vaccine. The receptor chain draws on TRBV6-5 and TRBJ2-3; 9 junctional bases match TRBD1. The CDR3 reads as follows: CASTRGQGTTDTQYF. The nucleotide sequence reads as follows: TGTGCCAGCACACGGGGACAGGGAACCACAGATACGCAGTATTTT.